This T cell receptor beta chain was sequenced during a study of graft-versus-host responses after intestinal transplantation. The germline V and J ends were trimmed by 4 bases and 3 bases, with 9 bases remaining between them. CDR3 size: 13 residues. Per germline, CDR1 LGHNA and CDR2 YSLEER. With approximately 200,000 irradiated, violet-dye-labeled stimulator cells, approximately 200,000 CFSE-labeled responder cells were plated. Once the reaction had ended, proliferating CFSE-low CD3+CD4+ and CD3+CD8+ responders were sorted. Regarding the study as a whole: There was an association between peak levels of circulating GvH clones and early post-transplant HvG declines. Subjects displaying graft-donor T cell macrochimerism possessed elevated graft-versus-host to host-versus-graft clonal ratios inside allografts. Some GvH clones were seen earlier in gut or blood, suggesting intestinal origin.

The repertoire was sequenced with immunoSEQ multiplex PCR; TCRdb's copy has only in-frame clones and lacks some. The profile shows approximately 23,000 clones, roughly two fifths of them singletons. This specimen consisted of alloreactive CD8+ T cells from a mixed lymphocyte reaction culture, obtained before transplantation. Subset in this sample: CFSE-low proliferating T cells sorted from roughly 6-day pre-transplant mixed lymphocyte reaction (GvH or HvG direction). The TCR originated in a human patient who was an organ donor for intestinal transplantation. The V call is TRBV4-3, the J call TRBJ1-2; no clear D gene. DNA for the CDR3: TGCGCCAGCAGCCCTGAGTGGGACTATGGCTACACCTTC. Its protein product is CASSPEWDYGYTF.